This T cell receptor (beta chain) was observed in a study of Ad26.COV2.S vaccination and SARS-CoV-2 variants. Study outcomes and limitations: Vaccinees and placebo recipients showed similar non-spike TCR breadth.

Note on this clone: No antigen is known for it.

This sample's treatment: around 19 received Ad26.COV2.S at low or high dose, single or two shots; several received placebo; per-sample allocation not given. The samples were gathered on day 63 after the first injection of vaccine or placebo. The shot given was an Ad26 vector that makes Wuhan-strain SARS-CoV-2 spike. The CDR3 is made up of 19 amino acids. Germline V lookup: CDR1 SGHTA, CDR2 FQGNSA. Trimming left V 2 bases short and J 0 bases short, with 22 bases between. TCRdb's table, derived via immunoSEQ multiplex PCR, lists solely in-frame clones and lacks some. The sample lists hundreds of thousands of clones, about 87% occurring once.

The sequence was collected from a person between 18 and 65 years old who received the Ad26.COV2.S COVID-19 vaccine or a placebo. The sequences come from peripheral blood, collected in a trial of Ad26.COV2.S vaccine versus placebo. The V gene is TRBV7-2, the J gene TRBJ1-1, with D possibly matching TRBD1 (5 bases). The CDR3 bases are TGTGCCAGCAGCTTAAAGGGGAACTGGGGTGGGCGGCTGAACACTGAAGCTTTCTTT. Encoded protein: CASSLKGNWGGRLNTEAFF.